What follows describes a single T cell receptor (beta chain). Each CDR3 protein is one row after TCRdb ran MiXCR on the 5' RACE reads. The data show about 48,000 distinct CDR3 sequences, about 13% seen once. The data derive from a study of early T cells in non-severe SARS-CoV-2 infection. Looking at the study overall: It was bulk RNA from unsorted whole blood that was sequenced, and the chains were unpaired.

Germline lookup yields CDR1 KGHSH and CDR2 LQKENI. The CDR3 is 13 amino acids. V lost 7 bases and J lost 7, with 13 bases in between. The chain employs TRBV18 and TRBJ1-4; D unresolved. Sequences were obtained from whole blood. The sequence derives from an adult who was a healthcare worker with PCR-confirmed SARS-CoV-2 infection or an uninfected control (not recorded which). The CDR3 is CASFFERGEKLFF. In DNA form, the CDR3 reads TGTGCCAGCTTTTTTGAGAGAGGTGAAAAACTGTTTTTT. Full variable domain (rest looked up from reference TRBV18 and TRBJ1-4): NAGVMQNPRHLVRRRGQEARLRCSPMKGHSHVYWYRQLPEEGLKFMVYLQKENIIDESGMPKERFSAEFPKEGPSILRIQQVVRGDSAAYFCASFFERGEKLFFGSGTQLSVL.